This paragraph reports one TCR beta chain. How the authors handled the data: Nucleated cell number was recorded as an estimate derived from reference gene primer amplification. Profiling relied on immunoSEQ multiplex PCR, and the TCRdb table lists in-frame clones only, not all of them. V, J and clone size derive from that table, while D and trimming were established from the DNA sequence. Seen here are some 180,000 clones, roughly 80% observed once, and the top ten hold roughly 2%. Trimming removed 5 bases at V and 4 bases at J, with 12 bases between. Germline-derived CDR1 and CDR2 are LNHDA and SQIVND (reference sequence). The CDR3 has 14 residues. The source of the sample is a study of blood T cell repertoires in COVID-19. Study details: The analysed material was cDNA or gDNA that came from T cells, B-cell-depleted T cells, or PBMCs.

Source material: peripheral blood. The clonotype comes from an elderly woman with acute or convalescent COVID-19. The rearrangement joins TRBV19 to TRBJ2-1; a possible D gene is TRBD1 (6 bases). The CDR3 bases are TGTGCCAGTAGTGACCGGGACAAGTACAATGAGCAGTTCTTC. Its translation is CASSDRDKYNEQFF.